Included here is one T cell receptor (beta chain) sequence, with context. Per the authors' pipeline: Reference gene primer amplification in the assay estimated nucleated cell counts. TCRdb's table, derived via immunoSEQ multiplex PCR, lists solely in-frame clones and lacks some. V and J calls and clone size come straight from that table; D and trimming were deduced from the DNA. The repertoire holds some 120,000 clones, with roughly 91% as singletons. This CDR3 spans 13 amino acids. Germline assignment: CDR1 LGHDT and CDR2 YNNKEL (reference sequence). The J segment lost 4 bases and the V segment lost 4 bases, leaving 1 base of the junction unmatched. The data are from a study of blood T cell repertoires in COVID-19. Whole-study context: From the United States, Italy and Spain came samples of acute and convalescent COVID-19. Sources were T cells, B-cell-depleted T cells, or PBMCs; the material itself was cDNA or gDNA.

This receptor was taken from a human donor in a cohort sampled during active COVID-19. The sequenced sample consisted of peripheral blood. The chain has TRBV3-1 (or the pseudogene TRBV3-2) and TRBJ1-3; 7 nucleotides agree with TRBD1. The CDR3 sequence is CASSPGQGNTIYF. The DNA for the CDR3 is TGTGCCAGCAGCCCGGGACAGGGAAACACCATATATTTT.